A single sample gave rise to the 7 T cell receptor beta chains below, sequenced in a study of graft-versus-host responses after intestinal transplantation. Their target antigens are unknown. Here immunoSEQ multiplex PCR was the method, and the copy in TCRdb shows in-frame clones only, minus some. The repertoire holds more than 65,000 clones, with nearly 85% as singletons. The sequencing used unstimulated CD4+ T cells sorted from spleen or lymph node cells, collected before transplant. The source of these receptors is a human donor who was the organ donor for an intestinal transplant.

J is TRBJ2-5 and V is TRBV7-2; possible D gene TRBD2, 5 bases. Germline CDR1 and CDR2: SGHTA and FQGNSA. The V end was cut by 1 base, the J end by 5 bases, with 14 bases between. The CDR3 is 15 amino acids. CDR3 nucleotides: TGTGCCAGCAGCTTAGTAGCTAGCAAGTGGGAGACCCAGTACTTC. As protein: CASSLVASKWETQYF.

V and J are TRBV28 and TRBJ2-7, with 8 nucleotides matching TRBD2. The germline V gene encodes CDR1 MDHEN and CDR2 SYDVKM. The junction had 7 bases not matched to a gene; V was cut back by 6 bases and J by 0 bases. The CDR3 sequence is 15 residues long. The DNA for the CDR3 is TGTGCCAGCAGCCTTAGCGGGGTTGGCTCCTACGAGCAGTACGTC. It is translated as CASSLSGVGSYEQYV.

This rearrangement joins TRBV6-1 to TRBJ2-6; 9 nucleotides align to TRBD1. Germline values: CDR1 MNHNS, CDR2 SASEGT. Germline trimming cut 3 bases from V and 2 bases from J; bases unmatched to any gene: 2. The CDR3 extends over 16 amino acids. The CDR3 region is CASSDWDRAGANVLTF. The CDR3, as DNA: TGTGCCAGCAGTGACTGGGACAGGGCTGGGGCCAACGTCCTGACTTTC.

This clone was seen a handful of times. The chain is built from TRBV7-2 and TRBJ1-2; tentatively, D is TRBD1 (5 bases). Germline CDR1 reads SGHTA; CDR2 reads FQGNSA. The CDR3 covers 16 residues. Trimming left V 4 bases short and J 5 bases short, with 20 bases between. The CDR3 spells CASSSPDSAGRYGYTF. CDR3 bases: TGTGCCAGCAGCTCCCCGGATTCTGCAGGGCGATATGGCTACACCTTC.

This clone appeared a few times. V and J are TRBV6-6 and TRBJ2-7; no reliable D call. Trimming removed 0 bases from V and 2 bases from J, with 5 bases in between. CDR3 size: 13 residues. Germline CDR1 reads MNHNY; CDR2 reads SVGAGI (reference sequence). The CDR3 DNA sequence: TGTGCCAGCAGTTACTCTGACACCTACGAGCAGTACGTC. It specifies CASSYSDTYEQYV.

This sequence joins TRBV7-2 and TRBJ1-1; D not certain. This CDR3 is built from 15 residues. Germline CDR1 and CDR2: SGHTA and FQGNSA. V was cut by 2 bases and J by 1 base, with 11 bases left in between. The CDR3 sequence is CASSLIGEGNTEAFF. CDR3 nucleotide sequence: TGTGCCAGCAGCTTAATCGGGGAGGGGAACACTGAAGCTTTCTTT.

The genes are TRBV14 and TRBJ1-2, with D possibly matching TRBD1 (6 bases). CDR1 SGHDN and CDR2 FVKESK come from the germline V gene. This CDR3 region has 13 residues. Trimming left V 2 bases short and J 2 bases short, with 6 bases between. The CDR3 sequence: CASSQQGNYGYTF. CDR3 nucleotides: TGTGCCAGCAGCCAACAGGGGAACTATGGCTACACCTTC.